The present T cell receptor (beta chain) was sequenced within a study of blood T cell repertoires in COVID-19. With 2 bases removed from V and 7 bases from J, the gap between germline ends came to 17 bases. CDR1 and CDR2 from the germline V gene are MNHNS and SASEGT. The CDR3 covers 15 residues. Generated by immunoSEQ multiplex PCR, the TCRdb table keeps only in-frame clones and is missing some. The sample has some 260,000 clones, around 89% seen once. The genes are TRBV6-1 and TRBJ1-2; D unresolved. The receptor's source is a woman aged 25 to 45 with COVID-19, enrolled during active disease. Sequences were obtained from peripheral blood. Written as DNA, the CDR3 is TGTGCCAGCAGTGAAACGCGGAGATTGTCTGGTGGCTACACCTTC. Residues: CASSETRRLSGGYTF.